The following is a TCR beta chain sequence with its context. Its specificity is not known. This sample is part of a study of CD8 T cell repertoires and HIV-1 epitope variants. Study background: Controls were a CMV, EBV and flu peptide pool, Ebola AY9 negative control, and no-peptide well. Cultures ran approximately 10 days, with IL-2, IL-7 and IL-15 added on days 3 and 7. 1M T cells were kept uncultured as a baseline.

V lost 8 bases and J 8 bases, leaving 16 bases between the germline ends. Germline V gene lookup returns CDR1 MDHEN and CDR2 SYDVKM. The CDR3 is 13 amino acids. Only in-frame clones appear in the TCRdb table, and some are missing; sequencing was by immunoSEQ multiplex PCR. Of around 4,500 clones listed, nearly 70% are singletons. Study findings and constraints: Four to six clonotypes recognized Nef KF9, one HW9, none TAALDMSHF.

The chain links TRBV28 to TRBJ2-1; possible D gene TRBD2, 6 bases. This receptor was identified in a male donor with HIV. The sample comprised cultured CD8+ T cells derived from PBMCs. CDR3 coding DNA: TGTGCCAGCCTGACTACTAGCAAGGATGAGCAGTTCTTC. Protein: CASLTTSKDEQFF.